Following are 30 T cell receptor beta chains from one sample sequenced in a study of Ad26.COV2.S vaccination and SARS-CoV-2 variants. Sequencing used immunoSEQ multiplex PCR; TCRdb keeps in-frame clones, though not all of them. In the table there are 300,000 to 500,000 clones, approximately 86% of which are singletons. Described treatment: 19 received Ad26.COV2.S at low or high dose, single or two shots; 5 received placebo; per-sample allocation not given. At day 63 after the first vaccine or placebo injection, samples were drawn. Sample: peripheral blood, taken in a trial of Ad26.COV2.S vaccine versus placebo. These receptors came from a person between 18 and 65 years old who received the Ad26.COV2.S COVID-19 vaccine or a placebo.

This clone was observed a handful of times. V is TRBV27 and J is TRBJ2-7; D unclear. CDR3 length equals 15 residues. Trimming removed 1 base at V and 1 base at J, with 11 bases between. Germline V gene lookup returns CDR1 MNHEY and CDR2 SMNVEV (reference sequence). The CDR3 bases are TGTGCCAGCAGTTTATTGGGCAGGCGTTCCTACGAGCAGTACTTC. Its translation is CASSLLGRRSYEQYF.

The V call is TRBV14, the J call TRBJ1-2; D possibly corresponds to TRBD1 (5 bases). The CDR3 is made up of 15 amino acids. V was trimmed by 4 bases and J by 1 base, leaving 13 bases between them. Germline V gives CDR1 SGHDN, CDR2 FVKESK. The CDR3 nucleotides are TGTGCCAGCAGCCCCCATACGACAGTTAACTATGGCTACACCTTC. Its translation is CASSPHTTVNYGYTF.

V and J are TRBV10-2 and TRBJ2-1; 8 positions agree with TRBD2. The J segment lost 9 bases and the V segment lost 6 bases, leaving 4 bases of the junction unmatched. Looked up from germline, CDR1 is WSHSY and CDR2 is SAAADI. The CDR3 has 12 amino acids. CDR3 amino acids: CASRTGGAEQFF. DNA of the CDR3: TGCGCCAGCAGGACGGGGGGGGCTGAGCAGTTCTTC.

The chain links TRBV6-5 to TRBJ2-1; a weak D match, TRBD1 (5 bases). This CDR3 contains 13 residues. CDR1 and CDR2 (germline): MNHEY, SVGAGI. The V end lost 0 bases, the J end lost 9 bases, and 9 bases lay between the germline ends. The CDR3 nucleotides are TGTGCCAGCAGTTACTCTAGGCAGGGTGAGCAGTTCTTC. Translated: CASSYSRQGEQFF.

In regard to this clone: One end of the junction fails to match germline, which may point to a read error. The chain joins TRBV7-7 to TRBJ2-1; TRBD2 aligns across 7 bases. Germline CDR1 SSHAT, CDR2 FNYEAQ (reference sequence). The CDR3 is 17 amino acids. CDR3 in amino acids: CASSLSGGGSSYNEQFF. Written as DNA, the CDR3 is TGTGCTAGCAGCTTAAGTGGGGGGGGTAGCTCCTACAATGAGCAGTTCTTC.

The chain is built from TRBV6-2 or TRBV6-3 and TRBJ1-2; the D gene is possibly TRBD1 (5 bases). Trimming shortened V by 2 bases and J by 3 bases, and 13 bases separated the two germline ends. The CDR3 runs to 15 residues. Germline lookup yields CDR1 MNHEY and CDR2 SVGEGT. The CDR3 coding sequence is TGTGCCAGCAGTTACGATTGGAGGGGACACTATGGCTACACCTTC. Translated, it gives CASSYDWRGHYGYTF.

The chain joins TRBV6-5 to TRBJ2-7; no clear D. The germline V gene encodes CDR1 MNHEY and CDR2 SVGAGI. With 6 bases removed from V and 6 bases from J, the gap between germline ends came to 12 bases. The CDR3 runs to 12 residues. The CDR3 nucleotides are TGTGCCAGCAGGGTTCAGACTGGCGAGCAGTACTTC. Translating gives CASRVQTGEQYF.

The chain recombines TRBV4-3 with TRBJ1-2; the D is unclear. Trimming stripped 0 bases from V and 8 bases from J, with 10 bases between. Germline V gene sequence: CDR1 LGHNA, CDR2 YSLEER. CDR3 length: 13 amino acids. DNA of the CDR3: TGCGCCAGCAGCCAAGATTTGGAAAGGGGCTACACCTTC. Translating it yields CASSQDLERGYTF.

The chain links TRBV6-5 to TRBJ2-5; 7 bases align to TRBD1. The CDR3 runs to 15 residues. CDR1 is MNHEY, CDR2 SVGAGI, per germline. V gave up 6 bases and J gave up 2 bases; unmatched junction bases: 9. The DNA of the CDR3 is TGTGCCAGCAGACGGACAGGTGCCATTCAAGAGACCCAGTACTTC. It encodes CASRRTGAIQETQYF.

The V gene is TRBV25-1, the J gene TRBJ2-7; TRBD1 agrees at 7 bases. The CDR3 extends over 14 amino acids. With 4 bases clipped from V and 4 bases from J, the junction kept 7 bases outside the gene matches. Germline values: CDR1 MGHDK, CDR2 SYGVNS. CDR3 nucleotides: TGTGCCAGCAGTGGTGGGGACAGAGCTTACGAGCAGTACTTC. Its translation is CASSGGDRAYEQYF.

The chain carries TRBV5-8 and TRBJ2-1; D not resolved. The V and J ends lost 0 bases and 6 bases respectively, with 13 bases between them. The CDR3 loop spans 15 amino acids. The germline CDR1 and CDR2 sequences are SGHTS and YDEGEE. The CDR3 loop reads CASSLAIFNPNEQFF. DNA of the CDR3: TGTGCCAGCAGCTTGGCCATATTCAACCCCAATGAGCAGTTCTTC. Full variable domain (outside the CDR3, taken from reference TRBV5-8 and TRBJ2-1): EAGVTQSPTHLIKTRGQQATLRCSPISGHTSVYWYQQALGLGLQFLLWYDEGEERNRGNFPPRFSGRQFPNYSSELNVNALELEDSALYLCASSLAIFNPNEQFFGPGTRLTVL.

CDR3 sequence reads: CASRPLFGSYEQYF. CDR3 coding DNA: TGTGCCAGCAGGCCCCTTTTTGGCTCCTACGAGCAGTACTTC. The chain links TRBV6-5 to TRBJ2-7; D not resolved. This CDR3 contains 14 residues. V was trimmed by 6 bases and J by 0 bases, leaving 12 bases between them. Germline CDR1 is MNHEY and CDR2 is SVGAGI.

The chain combines TRBV14 with TRBJ1-6, with 7 bases aligning to TRBD1. J was trimmed by 7 bases and V by 4 bases; bases with no gene match: 4. Germline CDR1 SGHDN, CDR2 FVKESK. This CDR3 has 14 amino acids. CDR3 coding DNA: TGTGCCAGCAGCCGTACAGGGGTCAATTCACCCCTCCACTTT. This sequence encodes CASSRTGVNSPLHF.

The rearrangement links TRBV5-6 to TRBJ2-2, with 9 bases lining up with TRBD2. V trimming: 1 base; J trimming: 1 base; junction bases outside the gene matches: 5. This CDR3 has 17 amino acids. The germline V gene has CDR1 SGHDT and CDR2 YYEEEE. The DNA for the CDR3 is TGTGCCAGCAGCTTGCAGCGGGGGGCCCAGAACACCGGGGAGCTGTTTTTT. It is translated as CASSLQRGAQNTGELFF.

The rearrangement uses TRBV18 and TRBJ1-1; 12 nucleotides match TRBD1. V trimming: 3 bases; J trimming: 4 bases; junction bases outside the gene matches: 6. This CDR3 has 16 residues. The V gene's germline CDR1 is KGHSH and CDR2 LQKENI. The CDR3 loop is CASSPLGTGGVTEAFF. CDR3 nucleotide sequence: TGTGCCAGCTCACCTCTAGGGACAGGGGGCGTCACTGAAGCTTTCTTT.

This clone was seen many times. The rearrangement links TRBV4-1 to TRBJ1-1; D ambiguous. With 3 bases removed from V and 7 bases from J, the gap between germline ends came to 9 bases. The CDR3 totals 12 residues. CDR1 MGHRA and CDR2 YSYEKL come from the germline V gene. Here the CDR3 reads CASSHIQHEAFF. For the CDR3, the DNA is TGCGCCAGCAGCCACATACAGCATGAAGCTTTCTTT.

The V call is TRBV6-5, the J call TRBJ1-6; the D is unclear. The CDR3 extends over 13 amino acids. Trimming shortened V by 7 bases and J by 8 bases, and 12 bases separated the two germline ends. The germline V gene encodes CDR1 MNHEY and CDR2 SVGAGI. CDR3 protein: CASNPGRDSPLHF. The CDR3 DNA reads as TGTGCCAGCAACCCAGGACGAGATTCACCCCTCCACTTT.

The rearrangement links TRBV5-6 to TRBJ2-6; perhaps TRBD1 as D (6 bases). The V end was cut by 2 bases, the J end by 2 bases, with 8 bases between. This CDR3 spans 15 amino acids. CDR1 SGHDT and CDR2 YYEEEE come from the germline V gene. Written as DNA, the CDR3 is TGTGCCAGCAGCTTATACAGGGCTGGGGCCAACGTCCTGACTTTC. Translated, it gives CASSLYRAGANVLTF.

This chain links TRBV5-1 with TRBJ2-7, with TRBD1 matching over 10 bases. CDR1 and CDR2 (germline): SGHRS, YFSETQ. The CDR3 loop spans 14 amino acids. The junction had 8 bases not matched to a gene; V was cut back by 3 bases and J by 8 bases. CDR3 coding DNA: TGCGCCAGCAGCTCAGGACAGGGGGTAGAGAAGCAGTACTTC. This gives the protein CASSSGQGVEKQYF. Based on the CDR3 plus reference TRBV5-1 and TRBJ2-7, the full variable domain is KAGVTQTPRYLIKTRGQQVTLSCSPISGHRSVSWYQQTPGQGLQFLFEYFSETQRNKGNFPGRFSGRQFSNSRSEMNVSTLELGDSALYLCASSSGQGVEKQYFGPGTRLTVT.

This sequence joins TRBV7-6 and TRBJ1-4; D unresolved. The V gene lost 0 bases and the J gene lost 7 bases, with 15 bases spanning the gap. Germline-derived CDR1 and CDR2 are SGHVS and FNYEAQ. The CDR3 contains 16 residues. The DNA for the CDR3 is TGTGCCAGCAGCTTAGCCGGCAGGATGTGGAGTGAAAAACTGTTTTTT. Its translation: CASSLAGRMWSEKLFF.

The chain uses TRBV30 and TRBJ1-2; D unclear. V lost 0 bases and J lost 8, with 13 bases in between. This CDR3 region has 13 residues. CDR1 GTSNPN and CDR2 SVGIG come from the germline V gene (reference sequence). The CDR3 loop reads CAWSVYRASGYTF. Written as DNA, the CDR3 is TGTGCCTGGAGTGTATACCGGGCCTCCGGCTACACCTTC.

The rearrangement joins TRBV10-3 to TRBJ1-6; D unclear. This CDR3 has 16 amino acids. Germline V lookup: CDR1 ENHRY, CDR2 SYGVKD. With 2 bases removed from V and 9 bases from J, the gap between germline ends came to 17 bases. The CDR3 here is CAISEGPGPEGSPLHF. CDR3 coding DNA: TGTGCCATCAGTGAGGGACCGGGTCCTGAGGGTTCACCCCTCCACTTT.

In its sample, this clone was seen a few times. Other DNA sequences from this sample encode an identical CDR3 as well. The chain is built from TRBV7-9 and TRBJ1-1; no clear D. The CDR3 runs 13 residues. Looked up from germline, CDR1 is SEHNR and CDR2 is FQNEAQ (reference sequence). Deletions cut 3 bases from V and 1 base from J, with 6 bases between. CDR3 sequence reads: CASSLNANTEAFF. The CDR3 DNA reads as TGTGCCAGCAGCTTGAATGCGAACACTGAAGCTTTCTTT.

This chain joins TRBV5-1 and TRBJ1-2, with D unclear. Trimming shortened V by 2 bases and J by 2 bases, and 7 bases separated the two germline ends. Germline CDR1 reads SGHRS; CDR2 reads YFSETQ. CDR3 length equals 13 residues. CDR3 coding DNA: TGCGCCAGCAGCTTAACAGAGAACTATGGCTACACCTTC. This translates into CASSLTENYGYTF.

The V call is TRBV12-5, the J call TRBJ2-7; D ambiguous. Trimming stripped 3 bases from V and 2 bases from J, with 11 bases between. The CDR3 runs 14 residues. Germline values: CDR1 LGHNT, CDR2 FRNRAP. CDR3 DNA: TGTGCTAGTGGTTTAAACTATTTCCCCTACGAGCAGTACTTC. It encodes CASGLNYFPYEQYF.

This chain connects TRBV12-3 or TRBV12-4 to TRBJ2-3, with D perhaps matching TRBD1 (6 bases). The CDR3 is 12 residues long. The V end lost 6 bases, the J end lost 8 bases, and 12 bases lay between the germline ends. The CDR3 bases are TGTGCCAGCAGGGCAGGGGTAGGTACGCAGTATTTT. Translated, it gives CASRAGVGTQYF.

This sequence joins TRBV6-5 and TRBJ1-4; 7 bases map to TRBD1. The CDR3 loop spans 13 amino acids. Germline V lookup: CDR1 MNHEY, CDR2 SVGAGI. Trimming at V came to 6 bases and at J to 5 bases, leaving 3 bases not matched to a gene. CDR3 residues: CASRKDRNEKLFF. In DNA form, the CDR3 reads TGTGCCAGCAGGAAGGACAGGAATGAAAAACTGTTTTTT.

The genes are TRBV30 and TRBJ2-5, with unresolved D. The CDR3 consists of 14 residues. CDR1 and CDR2 (germline): GTSNPN, SVGIG (reference sequence). V was cut by 4 bases and J by 3 bases, with 15 bases left in between. In DNA form, the CDR3 reads TGTGCCTGGAATGGGTCCCCGAACGAAGAGACCCAGTACTTC. The encoded protein is CAWNGSPNEETQYF.

The J gene is TRBJ2-7, the V gene TRBV20-1; the D is unclear. From germline, CDR1 is DFQATT and CDR2 SNEGSKA (reference sequence). V gave up 3 bases and J gave up 6 bases, with 12 bases separating them. The CDR3 has 12 residues. CDR3 amino acids: CSASSSPSEQYF. CDR3 in DNA: TGCAGTGCTAGTTCTTCCCCTTCCGAGCAGTACTTC.

The V and J genes are TRBV2 and TRBJ2-7; 10 nucleotides line up with TRBD1. With V trimmed by 4 bases and J by 3 bases, 3 bases remained unmatched. The CDR3 totals 14 residues. In germline, CDR1 is SNHLY, CDR2 FYNNEI. The CDR3 nucleotides are TGTGCCAGCAGTGCGGGACAGGGGTTCTACGAGCAGTACTTC. This encodes CASSAGQGFYEQYF. The variable domain in full, with the rest retrieved from reference TRBV2 and TRBJ2-7, is EPEVTQTPSHQVTQMGQEVILRCVPISNHLYFYWYRQILGQKVEFLVSFYNNEISEKSEIFDDQFSVERPDGSNFTLKIRSTKLEDSAMYFCASSAGQGFYEQYFGPGTRLTVT.